The T cell receptor beta chain described here comes from a study of OX40 agonist ivuxolimab in advanced cancers. This clone was seen a single time. Sequencing used immunoSEQ multiplex PCR; TCRdb keeps in-frame clones, though not all of them. The sample includes 50,000 to 65,000 clones, roughly 90% of them seen just once. The CDR3 consists of 16 residues. Material: CD4+ or CD8+ T cells sorted from blood, obtained in a trial of the OX40 agonist ivuxolimab. The receptor was isolated from an adult with an advanced solid tumor such as melanoma, head and neck, liver or kidney cancer. The chain has TRBV12-1 and TRBJ1-5. TRBV12-1 is tagged as a pseudogene. CDR3 DNA: TGTGCCAGCAGCTTTGGTGGGTGCGGGGAGGGTCAGCCCCAGCATTTT. Its protein is CASSFGGCGEGQPQHF.